The 21 T cell receptor beta chains reported below all come from one sample, sequenced in a study of blood T cell repertoires in COVID-19. The repertoire was sequenced with immunoSEQ multiplex PCR; TCRdb's copy has only in-frame clones and lacks some. Of 200,000 to 250,000 clones listed, around four fifths are singletons. The specimen sequenced was peripheral blood. These receptors all stem from a man aged 45-65 years with active or convalescent COVID-19.

The V and J genes are TRBV18 and TRBJ1-1; 7 bases are shared with TRBD1. V dropped 3 bases and J dropped 1; count of bases not matched to a gene: 11. The CDR3 length is 17 residues. Germline-derived CDR1 and CDR2 are KGHSH and LQKENI. Here the CDR3 DNA reads TGTGCCAGCTCACCGGCTTTCGGACAGGAACAGAACACTGAAGCTTTCTTT. Translating gives CASSPAFGQEQNTEAFF.

This sequence joins TRBV7-9 and TRBJ1-2, with D unclear. Germline CDR1 SEHNR, CDR2 FQNEAQ (reference sequence). This CDR3 is 12 amino acids long. Trimming removed 2 bases from V and 8 bases from J, with 9 bases in between. As DNA, the CDR3 is TGTGCCAGCAGCTTAACAGAACCGGGCTACACCTTC. Translated: CASSLTEPGYTF.

The CDR3: CASSVGLGAYEQYF. The CDR3 DNA sequence: TGCGCCAGCAGCGTCGGACTAGGCGCCTACGAGCAGTACTTC. The chain combines TRBV5-1 with TRBJ2-7; 7 bases are a match to TRBD2. Germline V CDR1 and CDR2: SGHRS, YFSETQ. Trimming took 4 bases from V and 2 from J; bases not matched to a gene: 6. CDR3 length: 14 residues.

V usage is TRBV7-9 and J usage is TRBJ1-1, with unresolved D. Germline V gene data show CDR1 as SEHNR and CDR2 as FQNEAQ (reference sequence). The CDR3 loop spans 13 amino acids. V was shortened by 3 bases and J by 1 base, with 6 bases between the two germline ends. The CDR3 sequence: CASSFLENTEAFF. The CDR3 DNA follows: TGTGCCAGCAGCTTCCTAGAGAACACTGAAGCTTTCTTT.

The chain recombines TRBV9 with TRBJ2-1; 9 bases agree with TRBD2. The CDR3 loop spans 17 amino acids. Germline loops: CDR1 SGDLS, CDR2 YYNGEE. Trimming took 0 bases from V and 3 from J; bases not matched to a gene: 7. This CDR3 is CASSVGLSGRIYNEQFF. As DNA, the CDR3 is TGTGCCAGCAGCGTAGGCCTCAGCGGGAGGATCTACAATGAGCAGTTCTTC.

This chain uses TRBV27 with TRBJ1-1; a possible D gene is TRBD1 (5 bases). Germline V lookup: CDR1 MNHEY, CDR2 SMNVEV (reference sequence). The CDR3 runs to 14 residues. Trimming took off 2 bases at V and 3 bases at J, with 10 bases between the two ends. This chain's CDR3 is CASSLDSRDTEAFF. In nucleotides, the CDR3 is TGTGCCAGCAGTTTAGATAGCAGGGACACTGAAGCTTTCTTT.

Only a few counts were recorded for this clone. The chain uses TRBV5-5 and TRBJ1-5, with 9 bases aligning to TRBD1. The CDR3 sequence is 15 residues long. Germline V gene data show CDR1 as SGHKS and CDR2 as YYEKEE (reference sequence). With V trimmed by 4 bases and J by 8 bases, 10 bases remained unmatched. Written as DNA, the CDR3 is TGTGCCAGCAGCCCTAAGGACAGGGGAAAAGAGCCCCAGCATTTT. This sequence encodes CASSPKDRGKEPQHF.

The genes are TRBV11-2 and TRBJ2-3; maybe TRBD1 (5 bases). Trimming pared 5 bases from V and 3 bases from J, leaving 18 bases between. CDR1 SGHAT and CDR2 FQNNGV come from the germline V gene. The CDR3 runs 16 residues. The CDR3 region is CASSQGIQQTTDTQYF. The CDR3, as DNA: TGTGCCAGCAGCCAGGGTATCCAACAGACAACAGATACGCAGTATTTT.

This chain joins TRBV28 and TRBJ2-2, with TRBD2 as a possible D gene (6 bases). Trimming removed 5 bases from V and 5 bases from J, with 18 bases in between. Germline loops: CDR1 MDHEN, CDR2 SYDVKM. The CDR3 is 16 residues long. The CDR3 DNA reads as TGTGCCAGCAGTACCTTTTCGGGAGTAAGGACCGGGGAGCTGTTTTTT. It translates to CASSTFSGVRTGELFF.

This clone was counted once. This rearrangement joins TRBV21-1 to TRBJ2-5; TRBD2 reflects the table's D call only, with no check against the DNA. TRBV21-1 is designated a pseudogene. The CDR3 is 20 amino acids. CDR3 loop: CASSKEGEGRQGTSGSTQYF. In nucleotides, the CDR3 is TGTGCCAGCAGCAAAGAGGGGGAGGGCAGGCAGGGGACTAGCGGTAGTACCCAGTACTTC.

This clone came up once. V gene TRBV19 combines with J gene TRBJ1-5; D is unresolved. The V end lost 7 bases, the J end lost 2 bases, and 9 bases lay between the germline ends. Germline CDR1 is LNHDA and CDR2 is SQIVND (reference sequence). CDR3 length equals 13 residues. In DNA form, the CDR3 reads TGTGCCAGTAAGGGAGGTGGCAATCAGCCCCAGCATTTT. Encoded protein: CASKGGGNQPQHF.

The rearrangement uses TRBV7-2 and TRBJ1-6; D is possibly TRBD1 (5 bases). The CDR3 consists of 13 residues. The V gene's germline CDR1 is SGHTA and CDR2 FQGNSA. V gave up 6 bases and J gave up 9 bases, with 12 bases separating them. The CDR3 DNA sequence: TGTGCCAGCAGTTCCAGGGCCGGTTCACCCCTCCACTTT. Amino acid sequence: CASSSRAGSPLHF.

This chain connects TRBV6-2 or TRBV6-3 to TRBJ2-7, with a possible D match to TRBD1 (6 bases). Trimming stripped 0 bases from V and 3 bases from J, with 27 bases between. CDR3 size: 20 residues. From germline, CDR1 is MNHEY and CDR2 SVGEGT. DNA for the CDR3: TGTGCCAGCAGTTACTCCGAACTGGCGGACCCAGGGGTCCGGGACTACGAGCAGTACTTC. It is translated as CASSYSELADPGVRDYEQYF.

CDR3 protein: CASSIRGPGNTIYF. The CDR3 DNA reads as TGCGCCAGCAGCATAAGGGGGCCTGGAAACACCATATATTTT. This rearrangement joins TRBV5-1 to TRBJ1-3, with 7 bases matching TRBD1. Losses at the gene ends were 4 bases for V and 2 bases for J; bases not matched to a gene: 3. The CDR3 extends over 14 amino acids. Germline-derived CDR1 and CDR2 are SGHRS and YFSETQ.

In this sample, this clone turned up once. The chain carries TRBV12-2 and TRBJ2-1; the table's D call of TRBD2 was not tested on the DNA. TRBV12-2 is designated a pseudogene. The length of the CDR3 is 18 residues. CDR3 DNA sequence: TGTGCAAGTCGCTTAGCTAAGACTAGCGGGAGCGTGGACAATGAGCAGTTCTTC. Translating gives CASRLAKTSGSVDNEQFF.

This clone was recorded once. The V and J genes are TRBV27 and TRBJ1-2; tentative D call: TRBD1 (5 bases). From germline, CDR1 is MNHEY and CDR2 SMNVEV (reference sequence). There are 16 residues in the CDR3. V was pared by 5 bases and J by 3 bases, with 19 bases between. CDR3 in amino acids: CASSLTSPGWDYGYTF. CDR3 nucleotides: TGTGCCAGCAGTCTCACCTCCCCAGGGTGGGACTATGGCTACACCTTC.

This chain connects TRBV30 to TRBJ1-5; D not resolved. The V gene lost 0 bases and the J gene lost 4 bases, with 4 bases spanning the gap. The CDR3 consists of 12 residues. CDR1 is GTSNPN, CDR2 SVGIG, per germline (reference sequence). CDR3 coding DNA: TGTGCCTGGAGTGTCAATAATCAGCCCCAGCATTTT. Translation gives CAWSVNNQPQHF.

J is TRBJ1-6 and V is TRBV5-1, with 8 bases fitting TRBD1. CDR3 length equals 15 residues. V lost 0 bases and J lost 5; bases outside the gene matches: 1. Germline CDR1 and CDR2: SGHRS and YFSETQ. CDR3 DNA: TGCGCCAGCAGCTTGGAGGGACAGGATAATTCACCCCTCCACTTT. It translates to CASSLEGQDNSPLHF.

J is TRBJ1-2 and V is TRBV9, with D hard to call. The CDR3 loop spans 13 amino acids. Germline assignment: CDR1 SGDLS and CDR2 YYNGEE. Between the trimmed V and J ends, which lost 0 bases and 5 bases, there was a span of 8 bases. The CDR3: CASSVAPVYGYTF. CDR3 bases: TGTGCCAGCAGCGTAGCTCCCGTTTATGGCTACACCTTC.

The chain carries TRBV5-4 and TRBJ2-3, with 10 bases matching TRBD2. Germline V CDR1 and CDR2: SGHNT, YYREEE (reference sequence). The CDR3 sequence is 15 residues long. J lost 2 bases, V lost 2 bases, and 2 bases had no gene match. In DNA, the CDR3 is TGTGCCAGCAGCTTACTAGCGGGAATCACAGATACGCAGTATTTT. Amino acid sequence: CASSLLAGITDTQYF.

The chain joins TRBV28 to TRBJ1-1; D call uncertain. This CDR3 region has 11 residues. Trimming pared 4 bases from V and 10 bases from J, leaving 10 bases between. Germline CDR1 reads MDHEN; CDR2 reads SYDVKM. The CDR3 loop is CASSSPPGAFF. The CDR3 region has the DNA TGTGCCAGCAGTTCACCACCGGGAGCTTTCTTT. The variable domain in full, completed from reference TRBV28 and TRBJ1-1, reads DVKVTQSSRYLVKRTGEKVFLECVQDMDHENMFWYRQDPGLGLRLIYFSYDVKMKEKGDIPEGYSVSREKKERFSLILESASTNQTSMYLCASSSPPGAFFGQGTRLTVV.